This TCR beta chain was captured by sequencing in a study of T cells in women clearing cervical HPV infection (dated by TCRdb to the late 2010s). For context, the study as a whole: Cases were about two dozen women with histologically confirmed HPV16-related CIN3 or worse, including a couple of invasive cancers. The controls were over 20 women whose single incident HPV16 infection cleared within 12 months with no development of precancer or cancer. Blood from cases was collected at the visit where the lesion was first found, while blood from controls was collected once the infection could no longer be detected. Among cases, blood sampling came a median of approximately 150 days after lesion detection, with an interquartile range of about 85 to 220 days. Because only a few women had HLA typing data, the possibility that HLA type acted as a confounder could not be ruled out. An exploratory proof-of-principle case-control study, nested within the Guanacaste HPV Natural History Study in Costa Rica, was conducted to compare TCR repertoires across cervical HPV16 outcomes. Cases and controls were matched on year of sample collection and on age within five years. Median age was about 30 years in cases versus approximately 37 in controls, and baseline characteristics did not differ significantly. In the parent cohort, 9,000 to 11,000 women aged 18 or older were enrolled in Guanacaste, Costa Rica, during 1993 to 1994 and were followed for seven years. Five blinded duplicates per group were added as quality controls, so that approximately 60 samples were obtained: 50 or so participants and around 10 replicates. Results the study describes overall, beyond this receptor: Because T-cell numbers per sample were unknown, differences in richness could reflect varying T-cell content rather than repertoire biology. TCR repertoire richness was significantly higher in CIN3+ cases than in controls across sequencing depths, while evenness did not differ. Random forest classifiers that combined richness and V gene abundances separated cases from controls with an estimated AUC of about 0.8. Because of the cross-sectional design, the study could not determine whether the associations came before infection or resulted from infection, and neither effector/memory subsets nor HPV-specific T cells were isolated.

Every participant had a single incident cervical HPV16 infection, and prevalent HPV16 infections were excluded. Cervical HPV DNA was detected with MY09/MY11 PCR, and genotyping was done by dot-blot hybridization. Approximately 15 mL of heparinized blood was centrifuged, after which the buffy coat was aliquoted, frozen at -30 degrees C, and then stored at -80 degrees C. QIAGEN kits were used to extract genomic DNA from the buffy coat specimens. TCR beta CDR3 regions were amplified by multiplex PCR using the immunoSEQ assay from an average of 1200 ng genomic DNA per sample. Primer bias was corrected in the assay by using a complete synthetic TCR repertoire to establish an amplification baseline. The amplicons were sequenced on the Illumina platform. Per the authors' processing: Sequence errors were corrected by clustering with frequency ratios and a modified nearest-neighbor algorithm, and the sequences were then analyzed in the immunoSEQ Analyzer using IMGT gene definitions. At each rarefaction depth, TCR richness and evenness were averaged across 20 rarefaction repeats, and any sample with fewer sequences than the depth was left out. Relative abundances of V, D and J genes were compared between groups using Wilcoxon rank sum tests, with FDR correction applied. Blinded duplicates gave an intraclass correlation of about 96% for TCR richness and an average of roughly 82% across over 65 gene segments. The immuneACCESS repertoire file appears here via TCRdb, limited to in-frame rearrangements. These files lack a portion of the clones; in checked studies, under half of the deficit traces to unresolved V genes, and the cause of the others is not known. From that table come the V and J calls and clone size; the DNA was used to work out D and trimming. This sample's table has entries for over 30,000 clones. The ten largest clones add up to 3.5% to 4.5% of the sample.

Of note for this clone: The clone's antigen remains unknown.

The sequenced material came from blood buffy coat. The TCR sequence derives from a woman between 18 and 69 years old with a cervical HPV16 infection that either progressed to CIN3+ or cleared (not recorded which).

The sequenced CDR3 bases are TGTGCCATCAGTCCCCGGGGGTCGGGGCCAAACTATGGC. Its amino acids are CAISPRGSGPNYG. The entire CDR3 sequence reads CAISPRGSGPNYGYTF. The rearranged chain carries TRBV10-3 and TRBJ1-2, with TRBD1 as a weak D call on 5 bases. The read terminates 3 residues before the CDR3 end, so the remaining end is supplied by the germline J gene. The CDR3 runs 16 amino acids, cysteine and phenylalanine included. Of the CDR3's DNA, 39 bases were read; they are in frame from base 1. V was cut back by 5 bases and J by 2 bases, leaving a gap of 18 bases between them. The germline V gene specifies ENHRY as CDR1 and SYGVKD as CDR2.